The source of this T cell receptor beta chain is a study of T cells in Graves' hyperthyroidism and ophthalmopathy. This clonotype was counted between two and nine times. Per the germline V gene, CDR1 is KGHSH and CDR2 is LQKENI. The CDR3 length is 14 residues. V gave up 1 base and J gave up 4 bases, with 7 bases separating them. TCR beta CDR3 sequences were amplified from RNA transcripts. Primed by the HTBI set, a first-round RT-PCR was run on the TCR CDR3. TCRdb reanalysed the multiplex PCR reads using MiXCR and keeps one entry per CDR3 protein. This table has some 510,000 distinct CDR3 sequences, under 25% appearing once. Each diagnosis drew on symptoms, thyroxine, TRAb, thyroid ultrasound and orbital computed tomography findings.

The sequence came from a man younger than 35 with Graves' hyperthyroidism. The sequenced sample was blood. This chain links TRBV18 with TRBJ2-2; no definite D call. For the CDR3, the DNA is TGTGCCAGCTCACCACTTAGCAGCACCGGGGAGCTGTTTTTT. Translating gives CASSPLSSTGELFF.